These 27 T cell receptor beta chains share one sample of origin, sequenced in a study of a mutant IDH1 vaccine in newly diagnosed glioma. This sample's time point: week 11, during vaccination. Every single dose of the vaccine, 300 ug of mutant IDH1 20-mer peptide, came with topical imiquimod. Antigens of these TCRs are unknown. Measured with immunoSEQ multiplex PCR; TCRdb has only the in-frame clones, and not every one. The sample yields 60,000 or so clones, about 89% seen once. Sequenced material: PBMCs, taken from a glioma patient whose treatment included an IDH1 peptide vaccine. Source of these receptors: a man in his forties with glioma.

The chain has TRBV19 and TRBJ1-5, with D perhaps TRBD1 (5 bases). This CDR3 spans 15 amino acids. With 2 bases removed from V and 3 bases from J, the gap between germline ends came to 11 bases. Germline V CDR1 and CDR2: LNHDA, SQIVND (reference sequence). The CDR3 reads CASSISGGTNQPQHF. Written as DNA, the CDR3 is TGTGCCAGTAGTATAAGTGGGGGAACCAATCAGCCCCAGCATTTT.

This sequence joins TRBV29-1 and TRBJ1-5; TRBD1 might be the D (5 bases). The germline V and J ends were trimmed by 7 bases and 2 bases, with 12 bases remaining between them. Germline loops: CDR1 SQVTM, CDR2 ANQGSEA. The CDR3 is made up of 13 amino acids. CDR3 coding DNA: TGCAGCGCACAGACAGCGGGCAATCAGCCCCAGCATTTT. It specifies CSAQTAGNQPQHF.

V and J are TRBV11-2 and TRBJ2-1, with 9 positions matching TRBD2. Looked up from germline, CDR1 is SGHAT and CDR2 is FQNNGV. CDR3 length equals 18 residues. The ends lost 2 bases at V and 9 bases at J; junction bases unmatched: 17. The CDR3 region has the DNA TGTGCCAGCAGCTTAAGGCTAGCGGGACCCAACCAGGGGGGTGAGCAGTTCTTC. It encodes CASSLRLAGPNQGGEQFF. The variable domain in full, with the rest retrieved from reference TRBV11-2 and TRBJ2-1, is EAGVAQSPRYKIIEKRQSVAFWCNPISGHATLYWYQQILGQGPKLLIQFQNNGVVDDSQLPKDRFSAERLKGVDSTLKIQPAKLEDSAVYLCASSLRLAGPNQGGEQFFGPGTRLTVL.

This clone has a single count. The chain has TRBV7-2 and TRBJ2-3, with 10 bases lining up with TRBD1. The junction had 2 bases not matched to a gene; V was cut back by 4 bases and J by 4 bases. The CDR3 runs to 14 residues. Per germline, CDR1 SGHTA and CDR2 FQGNSA. Here the CDR3 DNA reads TGTGCCAGCAGCTCCGGACAGGGGGCAGATACGCAGTATTTT. This sequence encodes CASSSGQGADTQYF.

This clone was seen just once. J is TRBJ2-1 and V is TRBV9; maybe TRBD2 (6 bases). V was trimmed by 3 bases and J by 0 bases, leaving 10 bases between them. In germline, CDR1 is SGDLS, CDR2 YYNGEE. This CDR3 spans 15 amino acids. CDR3 DNA sequence: TGTGCCAGCAGCGCGGGACTGGGCTCCTACAATGAGCAGTTCTTC. It codes for CASSAGLGSYNEQFF.

The rearrangement links TRBV2 to TRBJ1-2; D is possibly TRBD1 (6 bases). Per the germline V gene, CDR1 is SNHLY and CDR2 is FYNNEI. This CDR3 comprises 16 residues. Trimming took off 1 base at V and 4 bases at J, with 16 bases between the two ends. CDR3 sequence reads: CASSEGRQGIIYGYTF. For the CDR3, the DNA is TGTGCCAGCAGTGAAGGACGGCAGGGGATCATCTATGGCTACACCTTC.

The genes are TRBV7-2 and TRBJ1-3; D unresolved. The CDR3 consists of 15 residues. Trimming cost V 2 bases and J 1 base, with 9 bases left between them. Germline assignment: CDR1 SGHTA and CDR2 FQGNSA. CDR3 amino acids: CASSLSGFSGNTIYF. The CDR3 nucleotides are TGTGCCAGCAGCTTATCTGGGTTTTCTGGAAACACCATATATTTT.

The rearrangement joins TRBV19 to TRBJ1-3, with TRBD1 matching over 7 bases. J lost 2 bases, V lost 7 bases, and 5 bases had no gene match. This CDR3 spans 14 amino acids. Germline V gene data show CDR1 as LNHDA and CDR2 as SQIVND (reference sequence). The CDR3 DNA sequence: TGTGCCAGTAATCCACAGGGGACTGGAAACACCATATATTTT. This translates into CASNPQGTGNTIYF.

V is TRBV28 and J is TRBJ1-1; D not resolved. CDR1 is MDHEN and CDR2 is SYDVKM in the germline V gene. The CDR3 runs 12 residues. Trimming stripped 6 bases from V and 8 bases from J, with 13 bases between. The chain's CDR3 is CASRSPTLEAFF. The CDR3 coding sequence is TGTGCCAGCAGATCACCAACTCTCGAAGCTTTCTTT.

The V call is TRBV5-4, the J call TRBJ2-1; 9 nucleotides agree with TRBD2. The V segment lost 3 bases and the J segment 0 bases; nucleotides outside the gene matches: 16. The CDR3 is 20 amino acids. CDR1 and CDR2 (germline): SGHNT, YYREEE (reference sequence). The CDR3 DNA is TGTGCCAGCAGCTCGGGCGGGGGGGGACACCAGACCCTCTCCTACAATGAGCAGTTCTTC. It yields the protein CASSSGGGGHQTLSYNEQFF.

The J gene is TRBJ2-7, the V gene TRBV19; 7 bases match TRBD1. CDR3 length: 16 amino acids. Looked up from germline, CDR1 is LNHDA and CDR2 is SQIVND (reference sequence). After removal of 3 bases from V and 5 bases from J, the junction contained 13 bases not matched to a gene. The CDR3 DNA sequence: TGTGCCAGTAGTATTCTCGGTAACAGGGGAGTCGACGAGCAGTACTTC. This codes for CASSILGNRGVDEQYF.

J is TRBJ2-5 and V is TRBV4-1; D tentatively fits TRBD1 or TRBD2 (5 bases each). The CDR3 is 16 residues long. From germline, CDR1 is MGHRA and CDR2 YSYEKL. The V and J ends lost 4 bases and 6 bases respectively, with 21 bases between them. CDR3 sequence: CASSLTGTSTLQTQYF. CDR3 DNA: TGCGCCAGCAGCCTGACCGGGACGTCGACCTTGCAGACCCAGTACTTC.

The V and J genes are TRBV5-4 and TRBJ2-1, with 7 bases fitting TRBD1. This CDR3 comprises 15 residues. V lost 4 bases to trimming and J lost 0 bases; unmatched junction nucleotides: 4. Germline values: CDR1 SGHNT, CDR2 YYREEE (reference sequence). CDR3 region: CASSRDRDSYNEQFF. The CDR3 region has the DNA TGTGCCAGCAGCCGGGACAGAGACTCCTACAATGAGCAGTTCTTC.

The CDR3 loop is CASSALQVNTEAFF. CDR3 coding DNA: TGTGCCAGCAGCGCTTTACAGGTAAACACTGAAGCTTTCTTT. The V and J genes are TRBV14 and TRBJ1-1; TRBD1 might be the D (5 bases). The germline V gene has CDR1 SGHDN and CDR2 FVKESK. V was shortened by 5 bases and J by 2 bases, with 12 bases between the two germline ends. The length of the CDR3 is 14 residues.

The rearrangement uses TRBV6-1 and TRBJ1-1; no clear D. The CDR3 extends over 14 amino acids. Trimming removed 3 bases from V and 1 base from J, with 9 bases in between. Germline-derived CDR1 and CDR2 are MNHNS and SASEGT. CDR3 protein: CASSDGNSNTEAFF. The CDR3 nucleotides read TGTGCCAGCAGTGATGGGAACTCGAACACTGAAGCTTTCTTT.

The chain joins TRBV5-4 to TRBJ2-5, with 8 bases lining up with TRBD2. The junction had 4 bases not matched to a gene; V was cut back by 0 bases and J by 6 bases. CDR1 is SGHNT, CDR2 YYREEE, per germline (reference sequence). The CDR3 length is 14 residues. The CDR3 DNA is TGTGCCAGCAGCTTGGTGGCGGGAGGTCAGACCCAGTACTTC. Residues: CASSLVAGGQTQYF.

This clone is a singleton in its sample. The chain uses TRBV6-1 and TRBJ1-2; 8 bases agree with TRBD1. The CDR3 length is 15 residues. CDR1 and CDR2 (germline): MNHNS, SASEGT. Trimming took 1 base from V and 7 from J; bases not matched to a gene: 8. This chain's CDR3 is CASSEGQGALLGYTF. The CDR3 DNA reads as TGTGCCAGCAGTGAAGGCCAGGGGGCGCTCCTTGGCTACACCTTC.

This CDR3 is CASSSASDDLEKLFF. In DNA, the CDR3 is TGTGCCAGCAGCTCAGCCTCCGACGATTTGGAAAAACTGTTTTTT. The rearrangement joins TRBV9 to TRBJ1-4; D unresolved. The CDR3 sequence is 15 residues long. Trimming shortened V by 4 bases and J by 8 bases, and 18 bases separated the two germline ends. The germline CDR1 and CDR2 sequences are SGDLS and YYNGEE. Full variable domain (outside the CDR3, taken from reference TRBV9 and TRBJ1-4): DSGVTQTPKHLITATGQRVTLRCSPRSGDLSVYWYQQSLDQGLQFLIQYYNGEERAKGNILERFSAQQFPDLHSELNLSSLELGDSALYFCASSSASDDLEKLFFGSGTQLSVL.

CDR3 loop: CASSLWTGGEETQYF. DNA of the CDR3: TGCGCCAGCAGCCTCTGGACAGGGGGCGAAGAGACCCAGTACTTC. The rearrangement joins TRBV5-1 to TRBJ2-5, with TRBD1 identical over 11 bases. This CDR3 contains 15 residues. After removal of 4 bases from V and 3 bases from J, the junction contained 5 bases not matched to a gene. Germline V gene lookup returns CDR1 SGHRS and CDR2 YFSETQ. The complete variable domain, with remaining parts taken from reference TRBV5-1 and TRBJ2-5, reads KAGVTQTPRYLIKTRGQQVTLSCSPISGHRSVSWYQQTPGQGLQFLFEYFSETQRNKGNFPGRFSGRQFSNSRSEMNVSTLELGDSALYLCASSLWTGGEETQYFGPGTRLLVL.

The gene calls are TRBV6-4 and TRBJ2-3; 12 bases map to TRBD2. The CDR3 runs to 14 residues. V lost 4 bases to trimming and J lost 4 bases; unmatched junction nucleotides: 0. Germline V gives CDR1 MRHNA, CDR2 SNTAGT. CDR3 nucleotides: TGTGCCAGCAGTGGACTAGCGGGAGCAGATACGCAGTATTTT. Translation: CASSGLAGADTQYF.

This clone was found a few times. The chain is built from TRBV5-1 and TRBJ2-7; no firm D call. Trimming stripped 0 bases from V and 0 bases from J, with 13 bases between. CDR3 length: 16 residues. Germline V gene lookup returns CDR1 SGHRS and CDR2 YFSETQ. CDR3 DNA sequence: TGCGCCAGCAGCTTGGCGGTGCAGGCGAACTCCTACGAGCAGTACTTC. Translated, it gives CASSLAVQANSYEQYF.

The chain combines TRBV5-4 with TRBJ2-5; possible D gene TRBD2, 5 bases. The CDR3 loop spans 14 amino acids. The germline CDR1 and CDR2 sequences are SGHNT and YYREEE (reference sequence). V was cut by 7 bases and J by 5 bases, with 18 bases left in between. The CDR3 is CASGLGYSTETQYF. In DNA, the CDR3 is TGTGCCAGCGGACTTGGGTATAGCACGGAGACCCAGTACTTC. The variable domain in full, with the rest retrieved from reference TRBV5-4 and TRBJ2-5, is ETGVTQSPTHLIKTRGQQVTLRCSSQSGHNTVSWYQQALGQGPQFIFQYYREEENGRGNFPPRFSGLQFPNYSSELNVNALELDDSALYLCASGLGYSTETQYFGPGTRLLVL.

V usage is TRBV5-1 and J usage is TRBJ1-1; TRBD1 matches at 7 bases. Germline V lookup: CDR1 SGHRS, CDR2 YFSETQ. The trim removed 0 bases at V and 4 bases at J, leaving 6 bases unmatched. The CDR3 length is 15 residues. DNA for the CDR3: TGCGCCAGCAGCTTGGCCAACCAGGGGGGCACTGAAGCTTTCTTT. Translation: CASSLANQGGTEAFF.

CDR3 bases: TGCGCCAGCTCCGCCGGAGGGGGGGGGAGCACAGATACGCAGTATTTT. Protein sequence: CASSAGGGGSTDTQYF. This rearrangement joins TRBV5-1 to TRBJ2-3, with D tentatively TRBD2 (7 bases). This CDR3 is built from 16 residues. Trimming shortened V by 7 bases and J by 0 bases, and 18 bases separated the two germline ends. Per germline, CDR1 SGHRS and CDR2 YFSETQ.

In DNA form, the CDR3 reads TGTGCCAGTAGTATACCCGCAGGGGGCTCCTACAATGAGCAGTTCTTC. The encoded protein is CASSIPAGGSYNEQFF. The chain joins TRBV19 to TRBJ2-1; 7 bases are shared with TRBD1. The V gene's germline CDR1 is LNHDA and CDR2 SQIVND (reference sequence). J gave up 0 bases and V 2 bases, and 4 bases lay outside the gene matches. The CDR3 is 16 amino acids.

This clone was detected only once. The chain joins TRBV6-1 to TRBJ1-1; 8 bases are shared with TRBD1. Losses at the gene ends were 10 bases for V and 10 bases for J; bases not matched to a gene: 11. CDR1 and CDR2 from the germline V gene are MNHNS and SASEGT. The CDR3 is made up of 12 amino acids. The DNA of the CDR3 is TGTGCCACCACCCTAAGAGGACAGGGAGCTTTCTTT. Protein: CATTLRGQGAFF.

The V and J genes are TRBV7-9 and TRBJ2-1; D unclear. The CDR3 has 14 residues. The germline V gene encodes CDR1 SEHNR and CDR2 FQNEAQ (reference sequence). Trimming shortened V by 4 bases and J by 9 bases, and 16 bases separated the two germline ends. In nucleotides, the CDR3 is TGTGCCAGCAGCTCTATAGGCCCCCCGAGTGAGCAGTTCTTC. It yields the protein CASSSIGPPSEQFF. The variable domain in full, completed from reference TRBV7-9 and TRBJ2-1, reads DTGVSQNPRHKITKRGQNVTFRCDPISEHNRLYWYRQTLGQGPEFLTYFQNEAQLEKSRLLSDRFSAERPKGSFSTLEIQRTEQGDSAMYLCASSSIGPPSEQFFGPGTRLTVL.